One and the same sample provided the 20 T cell receptor beta chains below, sequenced in a study of T cells in Graves' hyperthyroidism and ophthalmopathy (dated by TCRdb to about 2019). The protocol used for the library was multiplex PCR. The instrument was an Illumina HiSeq 2000. TCR beta CDR3 regions were amplified from RNA transcripts. For the first round of RT-PCR on the TCR CDR3, the HTBI primer set was used together with the Qiagen OneStep RT-PCR kit. The public reads were reanalyzed by TCRdb: fastp trimming at Q25, MiXCR alignment, in-frame beta chains only. Under each unique CDR3 protein, matching rows form one entry showing the most common genes and DNA. In this sample the table shows about 600,000 distinct CDR3 sequences, 14% of which occur a single time. Of the sample, roughly 6.9% falls within the top ten clones. The sample consisted of blood. These receptors were obtained from a woman under 30 with Graves' ophthalmopathy.

The chain combines TRBV28 with TRBJ2-5; TRBD2 matches 11 bases. The V and J ends lost 5 bases and 5 bases, in that order; junction bases with no gene match: 4. Germline lookup yields CDR1 MDHEN and CDR2 SYDVKM. This CDR3 contains 14 residues. The CDR3 spells CASSLVAGGETQYF. CDR3 bases: TGTGCCAGCAGTCTCGTAGCGGGAGGGGAGACCCAGTACTTC.

This clonotype was seen at least ten times. The J gene is TRBJ2-1, the V gene TRBV28; 7 nucleotides align to TRBD2. Looked up from germline, CDR1 is MDHEN and CDR2 is SYDVKM. The V gene end was trimmed by 8 bases and the J gene end by 2 bases; junction bases not matched to a gene: 9. There are 15 residues in the CDR3. Here the CDR3 reads CASEAGRAPYNEQFF. The DNA for the CDR3 is TGTGCCAGCGAGGCAGGGAGGGCCCCCTACAATGAGCAGTTCTTC.

V usage is TRBV5-1 and J usage is TRBJ1-5; TRBD1 might be the D (5 bases). The germline V gene has CDR1 SGHRS and CDR2 YFSETQ. The V gene lost 5 bases and the J gene lost 5 bases, with 20 bases spanning the gap. The CDR3 has 16 residues. The CDR3 is CASRRGQGGGYQPQHF. CDR3 DNA sequence: TGCGCCAGCAGGAGGGGCCAGGGAGGCGGCTATCAGCCCCAGCATTTT.

The rearrangement joins TRBV4-2 to TRBJ2-1; 9 bases align to TRBD2. The CDR3 totals 16 residues. J lost 7 bases, V lost 2 bases, and 9 bases had no gene match. CDR1 and CDR2 from the germline V gene are LGHNA and YNFKEQ. The CDR3 here is CASSQTLAGVSNEQFF. CDR3 bases: TGTGCCAGCAGCCAAACCTTAGCGGGAGTGTCTAATGAGCAGTTCTTC.

Comment on this clonotype: The junction departs from germline at one end; a sequencing error may be responsible. J is TRBJ2-3 and V is TRBV24-1, with unresolved D. Looked up from germline, CDR1 is KGHDR and CDR2 is SFDVKD. The CDR3 consists of 18 residues. The CDR3 bases are TGTGCCACCAGTGATTTTAGTGTTGGTGTCACCAGCACAGATACGCAGTGTTTT. Its translation is CATSDFSVGVTSTDTQCF.

V usage is TRBV6-1 and J usage is TRBJ1-5, with unresolved D. V gave up 8 bases and J gave up 2 bases, with 7 bases separating them. Germline assignment: CDR1 MNHNS and CDR2 SASEGT. This CDR3 is 12 amino acids long. The CDR3 DNA reads TGTGCCAGCGGGCTTGGCAATCAGCCCCAGCATTTT. This gives the protein CASGLGNQPQHF.

Notes on this clonotype: This may come from a read error, since a much larger clone is one base off. J is TRBJ2-1 and V is TRBV9; 13 bases map to TRBD2. The length of the CDR3 is 16 residues. Germline V lookup: CDR1 SGDLS, CDR2 YYNGEE. Trimming took 2 bases from V and 10 from J; bases not matched to a gene: 9. CDR3: CASSVSTSGRAREQFF. In nucleotides, the CDR3 is TGTGCCAGCAGCGTCTCCACTAGCGGGAGGGCAAGGGAGCAGTTCTTC.

The sample holds a few counts of this clonotype. V is TRBV6-1 and J is TRBJ1-1, with D perhaps TRBD1 (6 bases). This CDR3 region has 14 residues. The ends were cut back, 7 bases at V and 4 bases at J, with 16 bases in the middle. Germline CDR1 and CDR2: MNHNS and SASEGT. DNA for the CDR3: TGTGCCAGCACAAGGGGGGGGGATGGCACTGAAGCTTTCTTT. Residues: CASTRGGDGTEAFF.

This clonotype was seen only a few times. The V call is TRBV6-9, the J call TRBJ2-1; 11 bases match TRBD2. The J segment lost 4 bases and the V segment lost 1 base, leaving 3 bases of the junction unmatched. The V gene's germline CDR1 is MNHGY and CDR2 SVAAGI. The CDR3 length is 16 residues. CDR3 bases: TGTGCCAGCAGTTATTTTGGGACTAGCGGTTACAATGAGCAGTTCTTC. It is translated as CASSYFGTSGYNEQFF.

Details on this clonotype: At one end, the junction sequence differs from germline, possibly due to a read error. V and J are TRBV20-1 and TRBJ2-1, with TRBD2 matching over 13 bases. Germline CDR1 reads DFQATT; CDR2 reads SNEGSKA (reference sequence). This CDR3 is built from 17 residues. The CDR3 reads CSARTTSGRSDYNERFF. The CDR3 DNA sequence: TGCAGTGCTAGAACGACTAGCGGGAGGTCCGACTACAATGAGCGGTTCTTC.

This clonotype was recorded a few times. V gene TRBV28 combines with J gene TRBJ2-1; 9 nucleotides match TRBD2. The V and J ends lost 5 bases and 8 bases, in that order; junction bases with no gene match: 16. The CDR3 consists of 17 residues. The germline CDR1 and CDR2 sequences are MDHEN and SYDVKM. The CDR3 nucleotides read TGTGCCAGCAGTCGTAAGCGCTTAGCGGGAGTATTGCATGAGCAGTTCTTC. Amino acids: CASSRKRLAGVLHEQFF.

The table lists this clonotype with many counts. The gene calls are TRBV6-2 or TRBV6-3 and TRBJ1-3, with 10 bases lining up with TRBD1. Trimming at V came to 4 bases and at J to 5 bases, leaving 8 bases not matched to a gene. The CDR3 extends over 16 amino acids. CDR1 and CDR2 from the germline V gene are MNHEY and SVGEGT. The CDR3 nucleotides are TGTGCCAGCAGTTCCGCCGGGACAGGGGATCGAAACACCATATATTTT. Translation: CASSSAGTGDRNTIYF.

This clonotype showed up many times. The chain recombines TRBV24-1 with TRBJ1-2; possibly TRBD1 for D (6 bases). This CDR3 has 14 amino acids. The V gene lost 5 bases and the J gene lost 2 bases, with 11 bases spanning the gap. Germline V gene sequence: CDR1 KGHDR, CDR2 SFDVKD. The CDR3 bases are TGTGCCACCAGTGCCCCCACAGGGAACTATGGCTACACCTTC. This translates into CATSAPTGNYGYTF.

CDR3 amino acids: CASSGQRNTGELFF. Written as DNA, the CDR3 is TGTGCCAGCAGCGGGCAGAGAAACACCGGGGAGCTGTTTTTT. The gene calls are TRBV27 and TRBJ2-2; no firm D call. CDR3 length: 14 residues. V was shortened by 6 bases and J by 2 bases, with 10 bases between the two germline ends. Germline assignment: CDR1 MNHEY and CDR2 SMNVEV (reference sequence).

This clonotype was recorded at least ten times. The rearrangement links TRBV30 to TRBJ2-3; D gene uncertain. V lost 3 bases, J lost 2 bases, and 3 bases lay in between. From germline, CDR1 is GTSNPN and CDR2 SVGIG (reference sequence). This CDR3 is 11 amino acids long. The DNA of the CDR3 is TGTGCCTGGAGCTACACAGATACGCAGTATTTT. Translating gives CAWSYTDTQYF.

This clonotype was observed at least ten times. The chain has TRBV7-2 and TRBJ1-5; no reliable D call. V was shortened by 7 bases and J by 7 bases, with 14 bases between the two germline ends. The CDR3 runs 13 residues. Germline V gives CDR1 SGHTA, CDR2 FQGNSA. For the CDR3, the DNA is TGTGCCAGCACCGCTTCGGGTAACCAGCCCCAGCATTTT. It is translated as CASTASGNQPQHF.

The sample holds many counts of this clonotype. The chain employs TRBV6-1 and TRBJ2-7; D is uncertain. V dropped 3 bases and J dropped 2 bases, with 8 bases sitting between them. This CDR3 region has 13 residues. Germline V gene sequence: CDR1 MNHNS, CDR2 SASEGT. The CDR3 region is CASSEGQTYEQYF. The CDR3 region has the DNA TGTGCCAGCAGTGAGGGCCAGACCTACGAGCAGTACTTC.

The gene calls are TRBV4-1 and TRBJ2-7; D ambiguous. Germline V CDR1 and CDR2: MGHRA, YSYEKL. The CDR3 spans 14 residues. V gave up 0 bases and J gave up 4 bases, with 10 bases separating them. In DNA form, the CDR3 reads TGCGCCAGCAGCCAAGACACAAAAGTTTACGAGCAGTACTTC. It yields the protein CASSQDTKVYEQYF.

This rearrangement joins TRBV19 to TRBJ2-1; D is uncertain. Germline V CDR1 and CDR2: LNHDA, SQIVND (reference sequence). The CDR3 totals 11 residues. The V end lost 10 bases, the J end lost 2 bases, and 6 bases lay between the germline ends. CDR3 sequence reads: CATSAYNEQFF. The CDR3 DNA reads TGTGCCACTTCCGCCTACAATGAGCAGTTCTTC.

V gene TRBV5-4 combines with J gene TRBJ2-3; TRBD2 aligns across 7 bases. Germline V gives CDR1 SGHNT, CDR2 YYREEE (reference sequence). This CDR3 region has 17 residues. V shed 1 base, J shed 3 bases, and the junction held 11 bases outside the gene matches. CDR3 amino acids: CASSLWDYLVETDTQYF. The CDR3 DNA reads TGTGCCAGCAGCTTGTGGGACTACCTCGTGGAGACAGATACGCAGTATTTT.